The 23 T cell receptor beta chains reported below all come from one sample, sequenced in a study of metastatic and nonmetastatic thyroid tumors. Every patient underwent thyroid surgery untreated. TCRdb reanalyzed the PCR reads with MiXCR. The repertoire holds thousands of clones, with 25% to 30% as singletons. The specimen sequenced was adjacent normal tissue. These receptors came from a female donor with papillary thyroid cancer or a benign thyroid nodule (not recorded which). Some clones in this sample may be carry-over from other donors' samples.

This chain uses TRBV19 with TRBJ2-7; maybe TRBD2 (5 bases). The CDR3 contains 13 residues. The V gene's germline CDR1 is LNHDA and CDR2 SQIVND (reference sequence). The ends were cut back, 3 bases at V and 5 bases at J, with 11 bases in the middle. The CDR3 protein is CASSIRNGNEQYF. DNA of the CDR3: TGTGCCAGTAGTATTCGTAACGGGAACGAGCAGTACTTC. The variable domain in full, completed from reference TRBV19 and TRBJ2-7, reads DGGITQSPKYLFRKEGQNVTLSCEQNLNHDAMYWYRQDPGQGLRLIYYSQIVNDFQKGDIAEGYSVSREKKESFPLTVTSAQKNPTAFYLCASSIRNGNEQYFGPGTRLTVT.

The rearrangement links TRBV11-2 to TRBJ1-5, with D possibly TRBD1 on 6 matching bases. Germline loops: CDR1 SGHAT, CDR2 FQNNGV. The CDR3 sequence is 15 residues long. V gave up 5 bases and J gave up 3 bases, with 14 bases separating them. This CDR3 is CASSPWTAANQPQHF. The CDR3, as DNA: TGTGCCAGCAGCCCGTGGACAGCAGCCAATCAGCCCCAGCATTTT.

The chain recombines TRBV28 with TRBJ2-2, with D hard to call. The V end lost 5 bases, the J end lost 5 bases, and 3 bases lay between the germline ends. The CDR3 runs 11 residues. Germline V CDR1 and CDR2: MDHEN, SYDVKM. As DNA, the CDR3 is TGTGCCAGCAGTCGAACCGGGGAGCTGTTTTTT. Protein: CASSRTGELFF.

The V and J genes are TRBV20-1 and TRBJ2-3; 10 bases match TRBD2. J was trimmed by 8 bases and V by 5 bases; bases with no gene match: 13. The CDR3 is 15 amino acids. The germline V gene encodes CDR1 DFQATT and CDR2 SNEGSKA (reference sequence). The CDR3 nucleotides read TGCAGTGCTCCCGAGCGGGAGGGTTGGTTAGGTACGCAGTATTTT. This translates into CSAPEREGWLGTQYF.

This sequence joins TRBV20-1 and TRBJ1-1, with 7 bases identical to TRBD1. The germline V gene encodes CDR1 DFQATT and CDR2 SNEGSKA (reference sequence). The CDR3 consists of 14 residues. With 4 bases clipped from V and 1 base from J, the junction kept 6 bases outside the gene matches. This CDR3 reads CSAKLGQKNTEAFF. The DNA of the CDR3 is TGCAGTGCTAAACTGGGACAGAAGAACACTGAAGCTTTCTTT.

Concerning this clone: The same CDR3 also results from other DNA sequences found in this sample. The V gene is TRBV20-1, the J gene TRBJ1-3, with D unclear. The CDR3 consists of 12 residues. Germline CDR1 DFQATT, CDR2 SNEGSKA (reference sequence). V lost 2 bases to trimming and J lost 0 bases, with 2 bases between them. CDR3 nucleotide sequence: TGCAGTGCTAGATTCTCTGGAAACACCATATATTTT. Translating gives CSARFSGNTIYF.

This clone is categorized as medium-sized. This sequence joins TRBV28 and TRBJ2-2; TRBD1 matches at 8 bases. Germline loops: CDR1 MDHEN, CDR2 SYDVKM. The CDR3 spans 15 residues. Trimming at V came to 2 bases and at J to 7 bases, leaving 6 bases not matched to a gene. DNA for the CDR3: TGTGCCAGCAGTTTAGTACAGGGGGTTGGCGGGGAGCTGTTTTTT. Its translation: CASSLVQGVGGELFF.

The chain joins TRBV12-5 to TRBJ2-1; D assignment may be TRBD1 or TRBD2 (6 bases each). Looked up from germline, CDR1 is LGHNT and CDR2 is FRNRAP. This CDR3 is 15 amino acids long. Trimming took off 0 bases at V and 7 bases at J, with 13 bases between the two ends. The CDR3 sequence is CASGLVQTRGNEQFF. CDR3 nucleotide sequence: TGTGCTAGTGGTTTGGTGCAGACTAGGGGGAATGAGCAGTTCTTC.

This sequence joins TRBV11-2 and TRBJ2-7; tentative D call: TRBD2 (5 bases). V lost 6 bases, J lost 2 bases, and 20 bases lay in between. The CDR3 spans 16 residues. Germline CDR1 and CDR2: SGHAT and FQNNGV. CDR3 bases: TGTGCCAGCAGAAGATATGGGCGATCGAGGGCCTACGAGCAGTACTTC. It codes for CASRRYGRSRAYEQYF.

The chain combines TRBV5-1 with TRBJ1-6; D is perhaps TRBD1 (5 bases). The CDR3 covers 16 residues. Germline V lookup: CDR1 SGHRS, CDR2 YFSETQ. Trimming cost V 3 bases and J 1 base, with 11 bases left between them. In nucleotides, the CDR3 is TGCGCCAGCAGCTCCGACGGGGGGTCCTATAATTCACCCCTCCACTTT. Translation gives CASSSDGGSYNSPLHF. The full variable domain, its missing parts supplied by reference TRBV5-1 and TRBJ1-6, is KAGVTQTPRYLIKTRGQQVTLSCSPISGHRSVSWYQQTPGQGLQFLFEYFSETQRNKGNFPGRFSGRQFSNSRSEMNVSTLELGDSALYLCASSSDGGSYNSPLHFGNGTRLTVT.

The table lists this clone with a few counts. This CDR3 is CASSTGMNTEAFF. CDR3 bases: TGTGCCAGTTCGACAGGGATGAACACTGAAGCTTTCTTT. The chain carries TRBV19 and TRBJ1-1, with TRBD1 identical over 7 bases. With 8 bases clipped from V and 0 bases from J, the junction kept 3 bases outside the gene matches. The V gene's germline CDR1 is LNHDA and CDR2 SQIVND (reference sequence). The length of the CDR3 is 13 residues.

This clone was picked up many times. This CDR3 is CASSSASREAFF. The CDR3 bases are TGTGCCAGCAGTTCGGCCAGCAGGGAAGCTTTCTTT. The chain uses TRBV6-1 and TRBJ1-1; D not resolved. V was clipped by 5 bases and J by 8 bases, with 12 bases between them. From germline, CDR1 is MNHNS and CDR2 SASEGT. CDR3 length: 12 amino acids.

The genes are TRBV2 and TRBJ1-2, with a weak D call TRBD1 (6 bases). Germline V gene sequence: CDR1 SNHLY, CDR2 FYNNEI. This CDR3 comprises 12 residues. Trimming removed 7 bases at V and 8 bases at J, with 14 bases between. The CDR3: CASTLQGGGYTF. The DNA of the CDR3 is TGTGCCAGCACCTTACAAGGGGGAGGCTACACCTTC. Complete variable domain (other parts from reference TRBV2 and TRBJ1-2): EPEVTQTPSHQVTQMGQEVILRCVPISNHLYFYWYRQILGQKVEFLVSFYNNEISEKSEIFDDQFSVERPDGSNFTLKIRSTKLEDSAMYFCASTLQGGGYTFGSGTRLTVV.

V usage is TRBV5-8 and J usage is TRBJ2-7, with no clear D. The length of the CDR3 is 16 residues. CDR1 is SGHTS and CDR2 is YDEGEE in the germline V gene. V was cut by 0 bases and J by 3 bases, with 16 bases left in between. CDR3: CASSLAQDNFRYEQYF. The CDR3 DNA follows: TGTGCCAGCAGCTTGGCCCAAGACAACTTCCGCTACGAGCAGTACTTC. Full variable domain (remainder filled in from reference TRBV5-8 and TRBJ2-7): EAGVTQSPTHLIKTRGQQATLRCSPISGHTSVYWYQQALGLGLQFLLWYDEGEERNRGNFPPRFSGRQFPNYSSELNVNALELEDSALYLCASSLAQDNFRYEQYFGPGTRLTVT.

The CDR3 DNA reads as TGTGCCAGCAACCACAGGGGCGCTAATGAGCAGTTCTTC. It codes for CASNHRGANEQFF. The chain couples TRBV12-3 or TRBV12-4 to TRBJ2-1; TRBD1 matches 7 bases. The V gene end was trimmed by 7 bases and the J gene end by 7 bases; junction bases not matched to a gene: 7. There are 13 residues in the CDR3.

This clone has only a few counts. The rearrangement uses TRBV12-3 or TRBV12-4 and TRBJ1-6, with D perhaps TRBD1 (5 bases). The CDR3 extends over 14 amino acids. V lost 4 bases and J 5 bases, leaving 9 bases between the germline ends. This CDR3 is CASSSGTDNSPLHF. The CDR3 DNA is TGTGCCAGCAGTTCCGGGACGGATAATTCACCCCTCCACTTT.

The gene calls are TRBV29-1 and TRBJ1-1; 8 bases align to TRBD1. In germline, CDR1 is SQVTM, CDR2 ANQGSEA. The CDR3 covers 13 residues. Unmatched junction bases numbered 7, after V lost 7 bases and J lost 3 bases. The DNA for the CDR3 is TGCAGCGCAAACAGGGGGAAGGACACTGAAGCTTTCTTT. It is translated as CSANRGKDTEAFF.

The chain uses TRBV6-1 and TRBJ2-5; 9 bases map to TRBD2. J gave up 5 bases and V 7 bases, and 11 bases lay outside the gene matches. This CDR3 is 15 amino acids long. The germline V gene has CDR1 MNHNS and CDR2 SASEGT. The CDR3, as DNA: TGTGCCAGCAATCTCATAGCGGGGGCCGGGGAGACCCAGTACTTC. Translating gives CASNLIAGAGETQYF.

The chain uses TRBV2 and TRBJ2-2, with 8 bases aligning to TRBD2. This CDR3 is 15 amino acids long. Germline V gives CDR1 SNHLY, CDR2 FYNNEI. The ends lost 5 bases at V and 1 base at J; junction bases unmatched: 3. CDR3 in DNA: TGTGCCAGCAGTACGGGACTAGAGAACACCGGGGAGCTGTTTTTT. It encodes CASSTGLENTGELFF.

This clone occurred a few times. The V and J genes are TRBV6-1 and TRBJ1-2; a possible D gene is TRBD1 (6 bases). Trimming shortened V by 4 bases and J by 3 bases, and 21 bases separated the two germline ends. The length of the CDR3 is 17 residues. Per the germline V gene, CDR1 is MNHNS and CDR2 is SASEGT. In DNA form, the CDR3 reads TGTGCCAGCAGTGCAAGAACTAGGGGGAAGGGGGACTATGGCTACACCTTC. Translation: CASSARTRGKGDYGYTF.

The rearrangement joins TRBV27 to TRBJ2-3; tentative D call: TRBD2 (5 bases). This CDR3 contains 14 residues. Trimming stripped 6 bases from V and 1 base from J, with 11 bases between. Germline values: CDR1 MNHEY, CDR2 SMNVEV (reference sequence). The CDR3 DNA reads TGTGCCAGCAGCTGGAGGTCGGGCACAGATACGCAGTATTTT. This sequence encodes CASSWRSGTDTQYF.

The CDR3 region is CASWASPRASGRMSEQYF. Here the CDR3 DNA reads TGTGCCAGCTGGGCCTCCCCCCGGGCTAGCGGGAGGATGAGCGAGCAGTACTTC. This rearrangement joins TRBV12-3 or TRBV12-4 to TRBJ2-7; 11 nucleotides line up with TRBD2. The CDR3 is 18 amino acids. Trimming removed 8 bases from V and 6 bases from J; junction bases left unmatched: 21.

This clone appeared a few times. The genes are TRBV6-2 or TRBV6-3 and TRBJ1-1; the D gene is possibly TRBD1 (6 bases). V shed 1 base and J shed 9 bases, with 18 bases lying between them. Germline CDR1 reads MNHEY; CDR2 reads SVGEGT. The CDR3 length is 15 residues. This chain's CDR3 is CASSYYPETGIKAFF. DNA of the CDR3: TGTGCCAGCAGTTACTATCCTGAGACAGGAATTAAAGCTTTCTTT.